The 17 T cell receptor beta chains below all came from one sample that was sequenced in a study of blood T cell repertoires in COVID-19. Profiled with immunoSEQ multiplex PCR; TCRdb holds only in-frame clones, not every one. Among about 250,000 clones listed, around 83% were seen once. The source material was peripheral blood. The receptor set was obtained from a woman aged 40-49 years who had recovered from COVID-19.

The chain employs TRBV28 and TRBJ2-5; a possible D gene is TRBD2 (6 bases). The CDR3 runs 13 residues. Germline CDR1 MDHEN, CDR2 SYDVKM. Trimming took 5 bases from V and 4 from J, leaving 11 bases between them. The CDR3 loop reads CASSREFGETQYF. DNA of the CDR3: TGTGCCAGCAGTCGGGAGTTCGGAGAGACCCAGTACTTC.

The CDR3 DNA follows: TGTGCCAGCAGCGGAAACGGCGGGACCCAGTACTTC. It specifies CASSGNGGTQYF. V gene TRBV11-2 combines with J gene TRBJ2-5; D gene ambiguous. V shed 5 bases and J shed 7 bases, with 11 bases lying between them. The CDR3 consists of 12 residues. From germline, CDR1 is SGHAT and CDR2 FQNNGV.

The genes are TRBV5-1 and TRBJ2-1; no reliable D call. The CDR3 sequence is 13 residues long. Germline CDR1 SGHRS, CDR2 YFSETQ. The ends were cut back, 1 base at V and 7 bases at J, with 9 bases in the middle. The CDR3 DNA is TGCGCCAGCAGCTTGCCAGACACAAATGAGCAGTTCTTC. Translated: CASSLPDTNEQFF.

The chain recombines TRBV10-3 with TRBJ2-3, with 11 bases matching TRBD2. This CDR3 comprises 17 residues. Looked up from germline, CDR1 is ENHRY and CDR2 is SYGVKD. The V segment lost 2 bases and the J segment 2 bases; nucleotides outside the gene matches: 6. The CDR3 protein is CAISEMTSGEFTDTQYF. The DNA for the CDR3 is TGTGCCATCAGTGAGATGACTAGCGGGGAATTCACAGATACGCAGTATTTT.

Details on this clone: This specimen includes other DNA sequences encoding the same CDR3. CDR3 bases: TGTGCCAGCAGTTTTCAGGGTGGCTATGGCTACACCTTC. Translation: CASSFQGGYGYTF. The chain uses TRBV28 and TRBJ1-2; maybe TRBD1 (5 bases). V was clipped by 3 bases and J by 4 bases, with 9 bases between them. Germline V gene sequence: CDR1 MDHEN, CDR2 SYDVKM. The length of the CDR3 is 13 residues.

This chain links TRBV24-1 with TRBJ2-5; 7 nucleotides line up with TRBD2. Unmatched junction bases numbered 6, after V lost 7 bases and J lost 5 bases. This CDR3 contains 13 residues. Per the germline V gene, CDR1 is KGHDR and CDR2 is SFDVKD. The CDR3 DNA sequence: TGTGCCACCAGCAAGCGGGGAACGGAGACCCAGTACTTC. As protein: CATSKRGTETQYF.

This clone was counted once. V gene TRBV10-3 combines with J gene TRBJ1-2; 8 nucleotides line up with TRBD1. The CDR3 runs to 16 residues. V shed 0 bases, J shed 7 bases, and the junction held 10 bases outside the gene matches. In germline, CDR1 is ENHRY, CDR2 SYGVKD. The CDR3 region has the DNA TGTGCCATCAGTGAGTCGTTGACAGGGGATTATTTTGGCTACACCTTC. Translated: CAISESLTGDYFGYTF.

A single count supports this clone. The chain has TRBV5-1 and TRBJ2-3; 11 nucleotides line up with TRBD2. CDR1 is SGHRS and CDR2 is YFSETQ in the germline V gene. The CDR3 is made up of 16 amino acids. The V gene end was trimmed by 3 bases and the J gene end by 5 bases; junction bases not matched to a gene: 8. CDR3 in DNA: TGCGCCAGCAGCTCCTATAGCGGGGGGGCCCTAGATACGCAGTATTTT. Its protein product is CASSSYSGGALDTQYF.

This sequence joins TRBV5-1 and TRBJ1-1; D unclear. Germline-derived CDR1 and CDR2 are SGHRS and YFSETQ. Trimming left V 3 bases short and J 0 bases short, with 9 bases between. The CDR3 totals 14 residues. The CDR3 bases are TGCGCCAGCAGCTGGGGAGACTTGAACACTGAAGCTTTCTTT. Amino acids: CASSWGDLNTEAFF.

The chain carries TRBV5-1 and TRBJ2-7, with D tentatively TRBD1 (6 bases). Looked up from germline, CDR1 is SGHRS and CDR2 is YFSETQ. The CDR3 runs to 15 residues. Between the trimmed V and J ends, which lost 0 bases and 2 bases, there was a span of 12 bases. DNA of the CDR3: TGCGCCAGCAGCTTGGCCTGGGGGCTAACCTACGAGCAGTACTTC. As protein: CASSLAWGLTYEQYF.

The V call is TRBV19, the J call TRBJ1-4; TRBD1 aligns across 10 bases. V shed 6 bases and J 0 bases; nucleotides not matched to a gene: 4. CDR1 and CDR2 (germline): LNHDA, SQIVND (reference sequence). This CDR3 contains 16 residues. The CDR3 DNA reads TGTGCCAGTAGGGACAGGGGGTGGTCAACTAATGAAAAACTGTTTTTT. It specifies CASRDRGWSTNEKLFF.

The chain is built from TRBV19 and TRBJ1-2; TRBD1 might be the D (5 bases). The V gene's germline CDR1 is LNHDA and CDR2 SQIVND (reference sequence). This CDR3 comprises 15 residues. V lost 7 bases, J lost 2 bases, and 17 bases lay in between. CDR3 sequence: CASTDPGNFNYGYTF. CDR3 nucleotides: TGTGCCAGTACCGACCCAGGGAACTTCAACTATGGCTACACCTTC.

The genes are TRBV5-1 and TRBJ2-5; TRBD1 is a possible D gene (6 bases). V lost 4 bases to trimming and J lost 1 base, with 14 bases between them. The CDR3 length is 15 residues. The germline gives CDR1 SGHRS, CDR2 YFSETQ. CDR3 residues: CASSAGHRVQETQYF. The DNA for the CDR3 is TGCGCCAGCAGCGCTGGGCACAGGGTCCAAGAGACCCAGTACTTC.

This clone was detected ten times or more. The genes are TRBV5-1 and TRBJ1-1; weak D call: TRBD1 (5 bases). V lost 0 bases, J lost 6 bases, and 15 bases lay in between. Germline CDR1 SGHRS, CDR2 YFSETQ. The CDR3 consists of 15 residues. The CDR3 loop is CASSLVRPGKSEAFF. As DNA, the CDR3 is TGCGCCAGCAGCTTGGTTCGGCCAGGGAAGTCTGAAGCTTTCTTT. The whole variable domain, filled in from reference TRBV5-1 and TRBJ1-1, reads KAGVTQTPRYLIKTRGQQVTLSCSPISGHRSVSWYQQTPGQGLQFLFEYFSETQRNKGNFPGRFSGRQFSNSRSEMNVSTLELGDSALYLCASSLVRPGKSEAFFGQGTRLTVV.

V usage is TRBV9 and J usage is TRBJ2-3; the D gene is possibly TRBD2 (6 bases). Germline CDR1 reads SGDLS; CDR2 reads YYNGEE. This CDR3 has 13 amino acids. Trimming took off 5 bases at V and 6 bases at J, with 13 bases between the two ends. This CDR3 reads CASSTAGYDTQYF. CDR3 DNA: TGTGCCAGCAGTACGGCGGGGTATGATACGCAGTATTTT.

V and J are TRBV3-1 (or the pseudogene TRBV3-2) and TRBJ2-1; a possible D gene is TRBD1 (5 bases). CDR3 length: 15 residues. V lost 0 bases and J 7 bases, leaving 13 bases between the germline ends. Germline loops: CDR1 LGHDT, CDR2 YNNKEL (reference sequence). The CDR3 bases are TGTGCCAGCAGCCAAGATTTCCAGGGTTGGAATGAGCAGTTCTTC. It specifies CASSQDFQGWNEQFF.

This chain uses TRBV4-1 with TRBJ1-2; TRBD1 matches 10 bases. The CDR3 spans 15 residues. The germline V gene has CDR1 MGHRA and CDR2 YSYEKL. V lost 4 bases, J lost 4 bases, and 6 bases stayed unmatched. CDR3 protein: CASSPDRGLVYGYTF. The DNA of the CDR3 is TGCGCCAGCAGCCCCGACAGGGGGCTTGTCTATGGCTACACCTTC.